Listed below are T cell receptor beta chains from one sample, sequenced in a study of T cells after yellow fever vaccination. TCRdb processed the 5' RACE reads anew with MiXCR; each CDR3 protein has one entry. There are about 580,000 distinct CDR3 sequences in the sample; roughly a sixth occur only once, and around 15% lies in the top ten. Material: PBMCs, obtained about 5 days after the first yellow fever vaccination. These receptors all stem from a man younger than 30 who received the YFV17D yellow fever vaccine. Both conserved end residues are trimmed from each CDR3. Fields, in order: J gene, D gene, V gene, CDR3 protein. A D gene is named only where the DNA matches it firmly.

TRBJ1-5	NA	TRBV20-1	SARDATGSYNQPQH
TRBJ1-5	TRBD1	TRBV10-1	ASSAGQGSGQPQH
TRBJ1-5	NA	TRBV12-3/TRBV12-4	ASSSRDGNNQPQH
TRBJ2-4	NA	TRBV7-9	ASQGGKLAKNIQY
TRBJ2-1	NA	TRBV27	ATQRGNSYNEQF
TRBJ1-5	NA	TRBV4-2	ASSPDVGGNQPQH
TRBJ2-5	NA	TRBV20-1	SAQRGREQETQY
TRBJ2-7	TRBD1	TRBV11-2	ASSPGQVGGDEQY
TRBJ2-7	TRBD2	TRBV7-2	ASSQRGREQY
TRBJ2-1	NA	TRBV18	ASSKDINEQF
TRBJ2-2	NA	TRBV7-2	ASNRGAPELF
TRBJ2-5	NA	TRBV7-8	ASSSVVETQY
TRBJ2-7	NA	TRBV24-1	ATSAGARYEQY
TRBJ2-3	TRBD1	TRBV20-1	SATGTGHTDTQY
TRBJ2-4	NA	TRBV7-2	ASSPARAKNIQY
TRBJ2-2	NA	TRBV10-3	AIENTGELF
TRBJ2-3	TRBD2	TRBV9	ASSQGTSGASDTQY
TRBJ2-1	TRBD2	TRBV29-1	SVDRTSGGASHQF
TRBJ2-1	TRBD1	TRBV7-2	ASSLGGGTGALGQF
TRBJ2-3	NA	TRBV24-1	ATSDGGVSGALPDTQY
TRBJ1-2	NA	TRBV20-1	SARDPVTYGYT
TRBJ2-7	NA	TRBV6-1	ASRPRGREDEQY
TRBJ2-5	NA	TRBV7-9	ASSFSGGGEETQY